Below, one T cell receptor (beta chain) is given with its context. This record belongs to a study of blood T cell repertoires in COVID-19. Study-wide background: From the United States, Italy and Spain came samples of acute and convalescent COVID-19. Sources were T cells, B-cell-depleted T cells, or PBMCs; the material itself was cDNA or gDNA.

As processed by the authors: Amplification of reference gene primers provided the estimated nucleated cell counts. Using immunoSEQ multiplex PCR, the repertoire was profiled, and TCRdb retains in-frame clones only, with some absent. The D gene and trimming were derived from the DNA, and the V and J assignments and clone size from that table. This sample yields more than 45,000 clones, of which 85% to 90% are seen a single time; roughly 1.4% belongs to the top ten. This receptor was obtained from a man aged 55 to 70 with acute or convalescent COVID-19. Sequences were obtained from peripheral blood.

CDR3 in DNA: TGTGCCAGCAGTGACTACTTGGATACGCAGTATTTT. It encodes CASSDYLDTQYF. The chain is built from TRBV6-4 and TRBJ2-3, with D hard to call. The CDR3 totals 12 residues. Per the germline V gene, CDR1 is MRHNA and CDR2 is SNTAGT. The V and J ends lost 1 base and 6 bases respectively, with 5 bases between them.